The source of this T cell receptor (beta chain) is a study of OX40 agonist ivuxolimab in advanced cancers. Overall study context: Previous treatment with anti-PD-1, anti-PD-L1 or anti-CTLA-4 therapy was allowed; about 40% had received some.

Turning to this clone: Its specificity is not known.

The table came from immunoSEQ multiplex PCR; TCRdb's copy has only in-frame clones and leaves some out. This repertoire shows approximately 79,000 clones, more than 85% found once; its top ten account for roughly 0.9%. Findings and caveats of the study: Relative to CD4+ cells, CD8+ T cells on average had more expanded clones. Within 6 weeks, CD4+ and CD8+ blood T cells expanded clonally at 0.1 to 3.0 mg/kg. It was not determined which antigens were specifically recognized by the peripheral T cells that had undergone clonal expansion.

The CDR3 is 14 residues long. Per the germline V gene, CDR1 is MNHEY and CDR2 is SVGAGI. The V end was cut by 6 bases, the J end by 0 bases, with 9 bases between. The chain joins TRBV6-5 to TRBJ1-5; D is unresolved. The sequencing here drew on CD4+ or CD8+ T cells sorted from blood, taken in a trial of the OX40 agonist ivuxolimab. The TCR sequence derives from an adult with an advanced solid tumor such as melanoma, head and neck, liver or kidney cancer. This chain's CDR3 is CASSLDNSNQPQHF. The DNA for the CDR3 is TGTGCCAGCAGCCTCGACAATAGCAATCAGCCCCAGCATTTT.